The entry below describes one TCR beta chain. Its matching antigen is unknown. Time point given: patch test 2, 6 weeks after DPC sensitization. Treatment defined: therapeutic diphenylcyclopropenone sensitization with weekly scalp DPC. The CDR3 has 15 amino acids. Unmatched junction bases numbered 2, after V lost 2 bases and J lost 2 bases. CDR1 is SEHNR, CDR2 FQNEAQ, per germline (reference sequence). The entry originates in a study of human T cells and chemical hapten exposure. TCRdb recomputed calls from the RACE reads with MiXCR, one row per CDR3 protein. This sample has roughly 380,000 distinct CDR3 sequences, with under 6.5% found just once. Study-level results: Counts of TCRs above 1 in 1000 frequency stayed unchanged with DPC sensitization.

The V and J genes are TRBV7-9 and TRBJ2-2, with 7 bases that match TRBD2. The clonotype comes from a woman aged 18-29 years with alopecia areata. Some clones in this sample may be carry-over from other donors' samples. Sequenced material: whole blood, taken in connection with sensitization to the hapten diphenylcyclopropenone (DPC). CDR3 coding DNA: TGTGCCAGCAGCTTACCTAGCGGCAACACCGGGGAGCTGTTTTTT. This translates into CASSLPSGNTGELFF.